A single sample is the source of the 3 T cell receptor beta chains below, sequenced in a study of cytomegalovirus exposure and HLA in healthy donors (dated by TCRdb to about 2017). Receptor libraries were prepared by the immunoSEQ multiplex PCR assay. The multiplex PCR relied on a mix of 60 forward primers for TCR Vbeta segments and 13 reverse primers for TCR Jbeta segments. The table was pulled from immuneACCESS by TCRdb, which kept in-frame rearrangements only. Such tables lose some clones; where checked, under half of the loss comes from unresolved V genes, and the rest has no known cause. Counted in this sample were some 110,000 clones; roughly 76% of them appeared once. Roughly 16% of the sample belongs to the ten largest clones. The specimen sequenced was PBMCs. These receptors were taken from a man aged 50 or older in good health and CMV-seropositive.

This clone was seen a single time. The chain carries TRBV27 and TRBJ2-7, with 14 bases identical to TRBD2. The CDR3 has 16 amino acids. The J segment lost 4 bases and the V segment lost 2 bases, leaving 4 bases of the junction unmatched. In germline, CDR1 is MNHEY, CDR2 SMNVEV (reference sequence). The CDR3: CASSLRGTSGSYEQYF. CDR3 nucleotides: TGTGCCAGCAGTTTACGGGGGACTAGCGGGAGTTACGAGCAGTACTTC.

The chain has TRBV5-1 and TRBJ2-3; D ambiguous. Germline V gives CDR1 SGHRS, CDR2 YFSETQ. The CDR3 is 16 amino acids. V shed 0 bases and J shed 2 bases, with 13 bases lying between them. The CDR3 coding sequence is TGCGCCAGCAGCTTGGCCGAGGTGGGTACCACAGATACGCAGTATTTT. Translated, it gives CASSLAEVGTTDTQYF.

This clone was seen once. The chain carries TRBV11-3 and TRBJ1-1, with a possible D match to TRBD1 (5 bases). The germline CDR1 and CDR2 sequences are SGHNT and YENEEA. CDR3 size: 13 residues. V lost 4 bases and J 3 bases, leaving 9 bases between the germline ends. In DNA form, the CDR3 reads TGTGCCAGCAGCTCCCGGGGGGACACTGAAGCTTTCTTT. Translated: CASSSRGDTEAFF.